These 18 T cell receptor beta chains came from one sample sequenced in a study of T cell changes during pregnancy in multiple sclerosis. Data came from immunoSEQ multiplex PCR; TCRdb stores just in-frame clones and leaves some out. This table has about 40,000 clones, 91% appearing once. The specimen comprised CD8+ T cells from peripheral blood mononuclear cells, sampled before pregnancy. The origin of the receptors is a female donor with multiple sclerosis, enrolled in a pregnancy study.

This chain links TRBV2 with TRBJ2-7, with D possibly being TRBD1 (6 bases). V was pared by 3 bases and J by 4 bases, with 16 bases between. Germline V gene lookup returns CDR1 SNHLY and CDR2 FYNNEI. This CDR3 contains 15 residues. CDR3 in amino acids: CASSETPGTSYEQYF. As DNA, the CDR3 is TGTGCCAGCAGTGAGACTCCCGGGACAAGTTACGAGCAGTACTTC.

The chain has TRBV30 and TRBJ1-3; 9 bases fit TRBD1. From germline, CDR1 is GTSNPN and CDR2 SVGIG (reference sequence). Germline trimming cut 5 bases from V and 4 bases from J; bases unmatched to any gene: 6. This CDR3 region has 14 residues. CDR3 amino acids: CAWDSGQGGNTIYF. The DNA of the CDR3 is TGTGCCTGGGACTCGGGACAGGGAGGAAACACCATATATTTT.

The V and J genes are TRBV19 and TRBJ2-7; a weak D match, TRBD2 (6 bases). CDR1 is LNHDA and CDR2 is SQIVND in the germline V gene (reference sequence). This CDR3 comprises 12 residues. Trimming left V 4 bases short and J 4 bases short, with 8 bases between. The CDR3 coding sequence is TGTGCCAGTAGTAGCGGGATTTACGAGCAGTACTTC. It specifies CASSSGIYEQYF.

The V gene is TRBV28, the J gene TRBJ2-7, with 7 bases aligning to TRBD2. Germline CDR1 and CDR2: MDHEN and SYDVKM. V lost 8 bases and J lost 5; bases outside the gene matches: 3. CDR3 length: 11 amino acids. CDR3 DNA: TGTGCCAGCCGGGAGGTCGACGAGCAGTACTTC. Its translation: CASREVDEQYF.

CDR3 loop: CASSLSLRRNYEQYF. Here the CDR3 DNA reads TGTGCCAGCAGTTTATCGCTAAGGCGGAACTACGAGCAGTACTTC. This chain links TRBV27 with TRBJ2-7; D call uncertain. The CDR3 is 15 amino acids. Trimming shortened V by 0 bases and J by 3 bases, and 12 bases separated the two germline ends. CDR1 is MNHEY, CDR2 SMNVEV, per germline (reference sequence).

This clone appeared a single time. This chain joins TRBV10-1 and TRBJ2-7; 13 bases map to TRBD2. Germline CDR1 is WNHNN and CDR2 is SYGVQD (reference sequence). CDR3 length equals 17 residues. V lost 3 bases and J lost 0; bases outside the gene matches: 5. CDR3 sequence: CASSDKRTSGSSYEQYF. In nucleotides, the CDR3 is TGCGCCAGCAGTGATAAGAGGACTAGCGGGAGCTCCTACGAGCAGTACTTC.

The chain combines TRBV5-5 with TRBJ2-3; D gene uncertain. The CDR3 runs to 14 residues. Germline V CDR1 and CDR2: SGHKS, YYEKEE (reference sequence). The V end was cut by 0 bases, the J end by 0 bases, with 5 bases between. CDR3 sequence reads: CASSLVGSTDTQYF. As DNA, the CDR3 is TGTGCCAGCAGCTTGGTCGGTAGCACAGATACGCAGTATTTT.

This clone came up once. The chain is built from TRBV7-9 and TRBJ1-1; 9 bases fit TRBD1. The CDR3 totals 18 residues. The germline gives CDR1 SEHNR, CDR2 FQNEAQ (reference sequence). The ends lost 5 bases at V and 0 bases at J; junction bases unmatched: 13. The CDR3 bases are TGTGCCAGCAGCGCGCCCGGGACAGGGCGGTGGATGAACACTGAAGCTTTCTTT. It codes for CASSAPGTGRWMNTEAFF. The whole variable domain, filled in from reference TRBV7-9 and TRBJ1-1, reads DTGVSQNPRHKITKRGQNVTFRCDPISEHNRLYWYRQTLGQGPEFLTYFQNEAQLEKSRLLSDRFSAERPKGSFSTLEIQRTEQGDSAMYLCASSAPGTGRWMNTEAFFGQGTRLTVV.

Notes on this clone: A read error may account for a junction end that differs from germline. The chain recombines TRBV29-1 with TRBJ2-5; D is unresolved. Germline V gene data show CDR1 as SQVTM and CDR2 as ANQGSEA. CDR3 length: 12 residues. CDR3 sequence (DNA): TGCAGCATTGAGGCCTTTGTGGAGACCCAGTACTTC. This gives the protein CSIEAFVETQYF.

The chain recombines TRBV4-3 with TRBJ1-1; 10 bases fit TRBD1. The CDR3 runs 18 residues. Losses at the gene ends were 1 base for V and 1 base for J; bases not matched to a gene: 9. Germline loops: CDR1 LGHNA, CDR2 YSLEER. This chain's CDR3 is CASSQGTGGHPWNTEAFF. The DNA for the CDR3 is TGCGCCAGCAGCCAAGGGACAGGGGGTCACCCCTGGAACACTGAAGCTTTCTTT.

The V gene is TRBV28, the J gene TRBJ1-2; D is possibly TRBD1 (6 bases). CDR1 is MDHEN and CDR2 is SYDVKM in the germline V gene. The CDR3 sequence is 11 residues long. The CDR3 sequence: CGLGGAYGYTF. In DNA, the CDR3 is TGTGGCTTGGGGGGGGCCTATGGCTACACCTTC.

The chain has TRBV9 and TRBJ2-7, with TRBD1 matching over 8 bases. The length of the CDR3 is 15 residues. In germline, CDR1 is SGDLS, CDR2 YYNGEE. J lost 5 bases, V lost 0 bases, and 7 bases had no gene match. CDR3 residues: CASSVATGQVDEQYF. The CDR3, as DNA: TGTGCCAGCAGCGTAGCTACGGGACAGGTAGACGAGCAGTACTTC.

The chain is built from TRBV18 and TRBJ2-1, with D possibly being TRBD2 (5 bases). Germline CDR1 is KGHSH and CDR2 is LQKENI. The germline V and J ends were trimmed by 3 bases and 8 bases, with 14 bases remaining between them. CDR3 size: 14 residues. This chain's CDR3 is CASSPWVSGDEQFF. DNA of the CDR3: TGTGCCAGCTCACCCTGGGTAAGCGGCGATGAGCAGTTCTTC.

This clone was seen more than once but under ten times. The chain links TRBV29-1 to TRBJ1-1; D gene ambiguous. CDR3 size: 15 residues. V was shortened by 6 bases and J by 1 base, with 18 bases between the two germline ends. Germline assignment: CDR1 SQVTM and CDR2 ANQGSEA. This chain's CDR3 is CSVIVYGLSNTEAFF. The CDR3 DNA follows: TGCAGCGTGATCGTTTATGGGCTTTCGAACACTGAAGCTTTCTTT.

Comments on this clone: One junction end disagrees with the germline gene, perhaps due to a read error. This sequence joins TRBV7-7 and TRBJ2-3; D is possibly TRBD2 (5 bases). The CDR3 covers 17 residues. Germline CDR1 SSHAT, CDR2 FNYEAQ (reference sequence). CDR3 nucleotides: TGTGCTAGCAGCTTAGGAGAGAATCGGGTGGGAGCAGATACGCAGTATTTT. As protein: CASSLGENRVGADTQYF.

This CDR3 is CASSPPQGYEQYF. Written as DNA, the CDR3 is TGTGCCAGCAGTCCGCCCCAGGGCTACGAGCAGTACTTC. The J gene is TRBJ2-7, the V gene TRBV28, with D maybe TRBD1 (5 bases). Trimming took 5 bases from V and 3 from J, leaving 11 bases between them. The germline V gene encodes CDR1 MDHEN and CDR2 SYDVKM. This CDR3 has 13 amino acids.

The genes are TRBV7-9 and TRBJ1-1, with D uncertain. Germline CDR1 reads SEHNR; CDR2 reads FQNEAQ (reference sequence). V was cut by 5 bases and J by 2 bases, with 15 bases left in between. There are 15 residues in the CDR3. Here the CDR3 reads CASSPWAGSNTEAFF. The DNA of the CDR3 is TGTGCCAGCAGCCCCTGGGCAGGCAGTAACACTGAAGCTTTCTTT.

The V gene is TRBV28, the J gene TRBJ2-3; D not certain. The V end lost 6 bases, the J end lost 2 bases, and 3 bases lay between the germline ends. CDR3 length: 11 amino acids. Germline values: CDR1 MDHEN, CDR2 SYDVKM. This chain's CDR3 is CASSYTDTQYF. The CDR3, as DNA: TGTGCCAGCAGCTACACAGATACGCAGTATTTT.